The 32 T cell receptor beta chains given below trace back to one sample, sequenced in a study of regulatory T cells in long-lasting Graves disease. To make TCR beta libraries, researchers used iRepertoire HTBI primers and Arm-PCR of CDR3 regions. TCRdb called the multiplex PCR reads again in MiXCR, with one record for every CDR3 protein. Of fewer than 400,000 distinct CDR3 sequences in the sample, around a fifth were seen once. The time point denotes: persistent/refractory GD, antithyroid drugs over 5 years with positive TRAb. Preparation of the TCR library used RNA extracted from PBMCs. This material consisted of peripheral blood mononuclear cells (PBMCs), taken when the disease was refractory, from a patient treated with antithyroid drugs. Every receptor here comes from a female donor with Graves disease.

The rearrangement joins TRBV13 to TRBJ1-6, with 9 bases that match TRBD1. The CDR3 has 16 amino acids. Trimming cost V 3 bases and J 7 bases; bases outside gene matches: 7. Germline V gene data show CDR1 as PRHDT and CDR2 as FYEKMQ (reference sequence). The CDR3 DNA is TGTGCCAGCAGCTTCCGACAGGGGGGCCCCAATTCACCCCTCCACTTT. Translating gives CASSFRQGGPNSPLHF.

This clonotype was observed at least ten times. The rearrangement uses TRBV6-1 and TRBJ2-7; 9 bases match TRBD1. The CDR3 has 18 residues. V shed 5 bases and J 3 bases; nucleotides not matched to a gene: 17. Germline loops: CDR1 MNHNS, CDR2 SASEGT. As DNA, the CDR3 is TGTGCCAGCAGTCTCCGGGACAGGGAATACGGGGACAACTACGAGCAGTACTTC. Translating gives CASSLRDREYGDNYEQYF.

Worth noting for this clonotype: A much larger clone is a single base away; this may be a read error. The genes are TRBV7-3 and TRBJ2-7; D not resolved. Germline V gene sequence: CDR1 SGHTA, CDR2 FQGTGA. The CDR3 is 13 amino acids. Trimming pared 5 bases from V and 6 bases from J, leaving 14 bases between. The CDR3 nucleotides read TGTGCCAGCAGCCCCCAACCCGGCTGCGAGCAGTACTTC. Amino acids: CASSPQPGCEQYF.

This clonotype was recorded many times. This sequence joins TRBV28 and TRBJ2-3; 11 bases are shared with TRBD2. V lost 1 base and J lost 1; bases outside the gene matches: 7. The germline V gene has CDR1 MDHEN and CDR2 SYDVKM. The CDR3 sequence is 18 residues long. In DNA, the CDR3 is TGTGCCAGCAGTTTATCCGCCTTACTAGCGGGAGGCACAGATACGCAGTATTTT. Its translation: CASSLSALLAGGTDTQYF.

Only a few counts were recorded for this clonotype. The chain recombines TRBV29-1 with TRBJ1-1; 7 nucleotides match TRBD1. The CDR3 totals 13 residues. The germline V gene has CDR1 SQVTM and CDR2 ANQGSEA. Trimming at V came to 4 bases and at J to 5 bases, leaving 7 bases not matched to a gene. The CDR3 sequence is CSVAFSRGTEAFF. The CDR3, as DNA: TGCAGCGTTGCCTTCTCCAGGGGGACTGAAGCTTTCTTT.

In its sample, this clonotype was seen many times. The rearrangement uses TRBV11-2 and TRBJ2-7; tentatively, D is TRBD1 or TRBD2 (5 bases each). Germline CDR1 is SGHAT and CDR2 is FQNNGV. With 6 bases removed from V and 7 bases from J, the gap between germline ends came to 34 bases. There are 19 residues in the CDR3. The CDR3 sequence: CASRPLLYVPGSRSWEQYF. The CDR3 bases are TGTGCCAGCAGACCCCTCCTTTATGTCCCAGGGAGTAGGAGTTGGGAGCAGTACTTC.

With respect to this clonotype: Likely a read error: the CDR3 ends without its conserved phenylalanine or tryptophan. V usage is TRBV5-1 and J usage is TRBJ1-2; D is unclear. Germline CDR1 reads SGHRS; CDR2 reads YFSETQ. CDR3 size: 12 residues. Between the trimmed V and J ends, which lost 2 bases and 2 bases, there was a span of 4 bases. CDR3 bases: TGCGCCAGCAGCTTAGAGAACTATGGCTACACCTCC. As protein: CASSLENYGYTS.

Concerning this clonotype: A much bigger clone sits one base away, suggesting this may be a read error. V gene TRBV2 combines with J gene TRBJ2-2; a weak D match, TRBD2 (5 bases). The V gene's germline CDR1 is SNHLY and CDR2 FYNNEI. CDR3 size: 15 residues. CDR3 amino acids: CAGSAGGGNTGELFF. CDR3 nucleotides: TGTGCCGGCAGTGCGGGCGGAGGGAACACCGGGGAGCTGTTTTTT.

This CDR3 reads CASSQGQAPKTQYF. For the CDR3, the DNA is TGTGCCAGCAGCCAGGGACAGGCTCCTAAGACCCAGTACTTC. This sequence joins TRBV7-2 and TRBJ2-5; TRBD1 matches at 8 bases. This CDR3 has 14 amino acids. J lost 6 bases, V lost 5 bases, and 8 bases had no gene match. Per germline, CDR1 SGHTA and CDR2 FQGNSA.

The rearrangement links TRBV6-9 to TRBJ1-6; D remains unclear. Trimming cost V 3 bases and J 0 bases, with 9 bases left between them. From germline, CDR1 is MNHGY and CDR2 SVAAGI. The CDR3 is made up of 16 amino acids. The CDR3 bases are TGTGCCAGCAGTTACGGTCCGAGCTCCTATAATTCACCCCTCCACTTT. It translates to CASSYGPSSYNSPLHF.

In its sample, this clonotype was seen many times. The chain carries TRBV3-1 and TRBJ1-5; the D gene is possibly TRBD1 (6 bases). The V gene's germline CDR1 is LGHDT and CDR2 YNNKEL (reference sequence). CDR3 size: 14 residues. The ends were cut back, 2 bases at V and 4 bases at J, with 9 bases in the middle. The CDR3 loop reads CASSQRDTNQPQHF. The CDR3 DNA follows: TGTGCCAGCAGCCAACGGGACACTAATCAGCCCCAGCATTTT.

The chain couples TRBV7-8 to TRBJ1-4; D is unclear. This CDR3 is 18 amino acids long. The germline V gene has CDR1 SGHVS and CDR2 FQNEAQ. Trimming shortened V by 1 base and J by 0 bases, and 15 bases separated the two germline ends. The CDR3 region is CASSLVNRPVATNEKLFF. For the CDR3, the DNA is TGTGCCAGCAGCTTAGTTAACAGACCAGTTGCAACTAATGAAAAACTGTTTTTT.

CDR3 nucleotides: TGTGCCAGCAGCGTAAGGTCTAGCGGGACGAACACCGGGGAGCTGTTTTTT. Amino acid sequence: CASSVRSSGTNTGELFF. This chain links TRBV9 with TRBJ2-2; 9 bases are a match to TRBD2. The CDR3 contains 17 residues. V lost 1 base, J lost 0 bases, and 4 bases stayed unmatched. CDR1 and CDR2 from the germline V gene are SGDLS and YYNGEE. The variable domain in full, completed from reference TRBV9 and TRBJ2-2, reads DSGVTQTPKHLITATGQRVTLRCSPRSGDLSVYWYQQSLDQGLQFLIQYYNGEERAKGNILERFSAQQFPDLHSELNLSSLELGDSALYFCASSVRSSGTNTGELFFGEGSRLTVL.

The CDR3 region has the DNA TGTGCCACCAGTGATCCGGGGGGGGCGGCCGAGCAGTACTTC. Its translation: CATSDPGGAAEQYF. The V gene is TRBV24-1, the J gene TRBJ2-7; TRBD2 agrees at 8 bases. V was clipped by 3 bases and J by 6 bases; unmatched bases: 6. Germline CDR1 reads KGHDR; CDR2 reads SFDVKD. The CDR3 is made up of 14 amino acids.

As concerns this clonotype: A much larger clone lies a single base off, so this may be a read error. The chain couples TRBV12-3 or TRBV12-4 to TRBJ1-1; D call uncertain. This CDR3 has 13 amino acids. Trimming removed 3 bases from V and 4 bases from J, with 9 bases in between. The CDR3, as DNA: TGTGCCAGCAGTTTCCCTTGGGGCACTGAAGCTTTCTTT. Its translation: CASSFPWGTEAFF.

This clonotype occurred many times. The chain employs TRBV20-1 and TRBJ1-1; TRBD1 agrees at 10 bases. CDR1 and CDR2 from the germline V gene are DFQATT and SNEGSKA (reference sequence). After removal of 1 base from V and 1 base from J, the junction contained 3 bases not matched to a gene. This CDR3 has 15 amino acids. The CDR3 DNA reads as TGCAGTGCTAGAGGACAGGGGGCAAAGAACACTGAAGCTTTCTTT. This gives the protein CSARGQGAKNTEAFF.

This clonotype showed up many times. V is TRBV11-2 and J is TRBJ2-5, with D hard to call. CDR3 length: 12 amino acids. With 7 bases removed from V and 5 bases from J, the gap between germline ends came to 11 bases. Germline V CDR1 and CDR2: SGHAT, FQNNGV. DNA of the CDR3: TGTGCCAGCACCGCTTCAACGGAGACCCAGTACTTC. It codes for CASTASTETQYF.

This clonotype was observed many times. The chain couples TRBV28 to TRBJ2-7; D unclear. Between the trimmed V and J ends, which lost 5 bases and 0 bases, there was a span of 11 bases. CDR3 length: 14 amino acids. Germline V gene data show CDR1 as MDHEN and CDR2 as SYDVKM. In nucleotides, the CDR3 is TGTGCCAGCAGTCCCCCAGCGTTCTCCTACGAGCAGTACTTC. Its translation is CASSPPAFSYEQYF.

V is TRBV6-2 or TRBV6-3 and J is TRBJ2-5; D remains ambiguous. Trimming removed 0 bases from V and 9 bases from J, with 14 bases in between. Germline CDR1 reads MNHEY; CDR2 reads SVGEGT. CDR3 length equals 14 residues. The CDR3 DNA sequence: TGTGCCAGCAGTTACTCGTCAGTGAAGAAGGCCCAGTACTTC. This gives the protein CASSYSSVKKAQYF.

The V gene is TRBV3-1, the J gene TRBJ1-2; D possibly corresponds to TRBD1 (5 bases). This CDR3 contains 14 residues. V was shortened by 6 bases and J by 0 bases, with 11 bases between the two germline ends. Looked up from germline, CDR1 is LGHDT and CDR2 is YNNKEL (reference sequence). The CDR3 region is CASRFGQTNYGYTF. CDR3 nucleotides: TGTGCCAGCAGATTTGGACAAACTAACTATGGCTACACCTTC.

The V call is TRBV7-8, the J call TRBJ2-2; no firm D call. CDR1 is SGHVS, CDR2 FQNEAQ, per germline. The CDR3 runs to 13 residues. Trimming left V 1 base short and J 5 bases short, with 5 bases between. For the CDR3, the DNA is TGTGCCAGCAGCTTAGGGGAAACCGGGGAGCTGTTTTTT. Its translation is CASSLGETGELFF.

This clonotype appeared many times. This chain connects TRBV20-1 to TRBJ1-1, with D uncertain. Between the trimmed V and J ends, which lost 6 bases and 5 bases, there was a span of 16 bases. The CDR3 has 13 residues. CDR1 and CDR2 from the germline V gene are DFQATT and SNEGSKA (reference sequence). The CDR3 DNA follows: TGCAGTGCCCCAAAGGGTGTGGGGACTGAAGCTTTCTTT. Its translation: CSAPKGVGTEAFF.

This clonotype was counted only a few times. The chain couples TRBV5-1 to TRBJ1-1; TRBD1 might be the D (6 bases). CDR3 length: 14 residues. The ends were cut back, 4 bases at V and 3 bases at J, with 13 bases in the middle. Per germline, CDR1 SGHRS and CDR2 YFSETQ. CDR3 in amino acids: CASSPGQTDTEAFF. The CDR3 DNA reads TGCGCCAGCAGCCCTGGACAGACTGACACTGAAGCTTTCTTT.

This clonotype was seen just once. The V and J genes are TRBV20-1 and TRBJ1-4; TRBD1 matches 8 bases. Germline V gene sequence: CDR1 DFQATT, CDR2 SNEGSKA (reference sequence). This CDR3 region has 12 residues. The V and J ends lost 6 bases and 6 bases, in that order; junction bases with no gene match: 3. CDR3 protein: CSATDRDEKLFF. The CDR3 nucleotides read TGCAGTGCCACGGACAGGGATGAAAAACTGTTTTTT.

V gene TRBV3-1 combines with J gene TRBJ2-3; 12 bases fit TRBD2. The germline CDR1 and CDR2 sequences are LGHDT and YNNKEL (reference sequence). The CDR3 is 19 residues long. V gave up 3 bases and J gave up 4 bases; unmatched junction bases: 14. The CDR3 region is CASSQTLSGLAGDSDTQYF. The DNA for the CDR3 is TGTGCCAGCAGCCAGACCCTATCGGGACTAGCGGGTGATTCAGATACGCAGTATTTT.

This clonotype occurred many times. The rearrangement joins TRBV12-3 or TRBV12-4 to TRBJ1-2, with D possibly TRBD1 on 6 matching bases. Trimming took 4 bases from V and 3 from J, leaving 12 bases between them. The CDR3 loop spans 14 amino acids. This CDR3 is CASSYRERHYGYTF. The CDR3 DNA is TGTGCCAGCAGTTACAGGGAAAGGCACTATGGCTACACCTTC.

V gene TRBV20-1 combines with J gene TRBJ2-7; 15 nucleotides line up with TRBD2. V gave up 5 bases and J gave up 1 base; unmatched junction bases: 12. The length of the CDR3 is 18 residues. The germline CDR1 and CDR2 sequences are DFQATT and SNEGSKA (reference sequence). DNA for the CDR3: TGCAGTGCTCTCGAGTCGGGACTAGCGGGAGGAGTATCCTACGAGCAGTACTTC. Translating gives CSALESGLAGGVSYEQYF.

This clonotype was seen only a few times. This chain links TRBV20-1 with TRBJ2-7; D is possibly TRBD1 (6 bases). V was shortened by 0 bases and J by 3 bases, with 12 bases between the two germline ends. Germline CDR1 DFQATT, CDR2 SNEGSKA (reference sequence). The CDR3 has 14 amino acids. Written as DNA, the CDR3 is TGCAGTGCTAGAGATTACAGGGAAGGCTACGAGCAGTACTTC. Translating gives CSARDYREGYEQYF.

This clonotype occurred many times. This sequence joins TRBV3-1 and TRBJ1-1; no reliable D call. The CDR3 consists of 11 residues. V was clipped by 1 base and J by 6 bases, with 3 bases between them. CDR1 is LGHDT, CDR2 YNNKEL, per germline (reference sequence). DNA of the CDR3: TGTGCCAGCAGCCAAGGGCCTGAAGCTTTCTTT. It translates to CASSQGPEAFF. Full variable domain (remainder filled in from reference TRBV3-1 and TRBJ1-1): DTAVSQTPKYLVTQMGNDKSIKCEQNLGHDTMYWYKQDSKKFLKIMFSYNNKELIINETVPNRFSPKSPDKAHLNLHINSLELGDSAVYFCASSQGPEAFFGQGTRLTVV.

This clonotype was counted many times. The gene calls are TRBV19 and TRBJ1-2, with no clear D. CDR3 length equals 15 residues. Germline V gives CDR1 LNHDA, CDR2 SQIVND (reference sequence). The V gene lost 6 bases and the J gene lost 0 bases, with 14 bases spanning the gap. CDR3 in amino acids: CASRNTVNANYGYTF. CDR3 coding DNA: TGTGCCAGTAGGAACACCGTGAACGCTAACTATGGCTACACCTTC.

The rearrangement links TRBV20-1 to TRBJ2-7, with 12 bases lining up with TRBD1. The CDR3 contains 13 residues. CDR1 and CDR2 from the germline V gene are DFQATT and SNEGSKA (reference sequence). J was trimmed by 7 bases and V by 5 bases; bases with no gene match: 6. Here the CDR3 DNA reads TGCAGTGCTGCCGGGACAGGGGGCAGGGAGCAGTACTTC. It specifies CSAAGTGGREQYF.

Concerning this clonotype: This likely comes from a read error, as the CDR3 has no conserved phenylalanine or tryptophan at its end. No DNA is shown, since the ends of the CDR3 on it are uncertain; the CDR3 is the one TCRdb lists. The CDR3 sequence is CASSYTGQ. V is TRBV5-1 and J is TRBJ2-6; the table's TRBD1 call for D was not verified on the DNA. Both ends counted, the CDR3 spans 8 residues. Germline assignment: CDR1 SGHRS and CDR2 YFSETQ.